The clone carrying this TCR beta chain came up a few times. What it recognizes is unknown. CD25-based Treg depletion was applied to purified naive CD4+ T cells. TCRdb called the 5' RACE reads again in MiXCR, with one record for every CDR3 protein. The data contain approximately 37,000 distinct CDR3 sequences, under 20% of them singletons. General observations from the study: Whole repertoires were not studied in the larger cohort, only one V-J beta rearrangement. Tumor memory CD4+ T cell TCR gene usage clustered with blood and lymph node memory CD4+ cells and lymph node naive CD4+ cells.

Sequencing was performed on naive CD4+ T cells sorted from a lymph node. Described subset: naive CD4+ T cells, CD4+CD45RA+CD25-. This sequence was found in a female donor with breast cancer.

CDR3 nucleotides: TGCAGTGCCGGACAGGGAGGGACTGAAGCTTTCTTT. This sequence encodes CSAGQGGTEAFF. V and J are TRBV20-1 and TRBJ1-1; TRBD1 matches at 8 bases. After removal of 6 bases from V and 5 bases from J, the junction contained 5 bases not matched to a gene. This CDR3 comprises 12 residues. Germline V gene data show CDR1 as DFQATT and CDR2 as SNEGSKA (reference sequence).